Included here is one TCR beta chain sequence, with context. Its antigen is still unknown. No quality values exist for individual bases; no much larger clone is one base distant. The data were obtained in a study of a mutant IDH1 vaccine in newly diagnosed glioma (dated by TCRdb to about 2021). General notes on the study: Patients received eight vaccinations in weeks 1, 3, 5, 7, 11, 15, 19 and 23, corresponding to visits V03 through V10. Vaccination began 4-6 weeks after radiotherapy alone, or alongside temozolomide cycles in the chemotherapy-containing groups. The approximately 30 treated patients were approximately 62% male and around 38% female, with a mean age of approximately 40 years. Prior to enrollment, patients had been given standard therapy consisting of radiotherapy alone, temozolomide alone, or radiochemotherapy with temozolomide, with the combination given to most patients. Peripheral blood was drawn at six visits: V03 (baseline), V05, V07, V10, V12 and V13. For exploratory analyses, longitudinal TCRB deep sequencing was carried out in 25 treated patients wherever samples were available. What the study reported, not specific to this receptor: Pseudoprogression seemed to be unrelated to changes in the top peripheral T cell clonotypes found by TCRB sequencing. The authors noted that analyses of patient blood samples could not be reproduced because of sample limitations. Selection of PBMC samples for TCRB deep sequencing was based on availability. Immune responses induced by the vaccine were seen in approximately 93% of patients across multiple MHC alleles.

Libraries were constructed by the immunoSEQ multiplex PCR assay. Rearranged TCR beta chain sequences were amplified using the hsTCRB Kit according to the manufacturer's protocol. Sequencing of TCRB libraries was carried out on an Illumina MiSeq. The paper's processing steps were these. The kit vendor's proprietary platform handled demultiplexing, trimming and gene mapping. TCRdb holds this immuneACCESS table with in-frame rearrangements only. Some clones are missing; in checked studies, unresolved V genes explain under half, and the rest has no known cause. V and J calls plus clone size are reproduced from that table; the DNA served to infer D and trimming. For this sample the table gives approximately 60,000 clones, of which approximately 86% were detected only once. The biggest ten clones account for over 3% of the sample. This sample's time point label indicates: week 5, during vaccination. A 20-mer mutant IDH1 peptide at 300 micrograms in Montanide made up each vaccine dose, which was injected subcutaneously together with topical imiquimod. Donors had newly diagnosed WHO grade 3 or 4 IDH1-mutant astrocytomas with loss of nuclear ATRX. The samples were drawn from NOA16, a multicentre, single-arm, open-label phase I trial in Germany that tested a mutant IDH1 peptide vaccine in humans for the first time. Genomic DNA for TCRB sequencing was isolated from EDTA blood with the DNeasy Blood and Tissue Kit.

The TCR comes from a woman aged 18-30 years with glioma. Some clones in this sample may be carry-over from other donors' samples. This material consisted of PBMCs, taken from a glioma patient whose treatment included an IDH1 peptide vaccine.

The nucleotides are TGTGCCAGTAGGGACAGCTTGAACACTGAAGCTTTCTTT. Translated, it gives CASRDSLNTEAFF. In this chain, TRBV19 is recombined with TRBJ1-1, and TRBD1 may be the D gene, going by 6 matching bases. The V and J ends are trimmed by 6 bases and 0 bases, leaving 8 bases between them. The CDR3 sequence holds 13 residues, the cysteine and phenylalanine included. Left in the record is the CDR3 DNA by itself, 39 bases read in frame from the first base. Taken from the germline V gene (reference sequence), the CDR1 and CDR2 loops are LNHDA and SQIVND.